This TCR beta chain was obtained from a study of vaccination and CD4 T cells after COVID-19. The overall study: The convalescents included six males and four females, and among them two were Hispanic while seven were Caucasian. Samples after vaccination came a median roughly 70 days past dose two, ranging 14 to 241. Overall study results and limits: The analysis of convalescent patients involved relatively few individuals and lacked early post-infection timepoints.

As to this clonotype: Its antigen remains unknown.

With the Oncomine TCR Beta short-read assay, DNA from cultured CD4+ T cells was sequenced. TCRdb analysed the PCR reads with MiXCR anew, one entry per CDR3 protein. The sample shows some 23,000 distinct CDR3 sequences, around 43% of them seen only once. The CDR3 loop spans 17 amino acids. The V and J ends lost 5 bases and 1 base respectively, with 20 bases between them. Germline V gives CDR1 SEHNR, CDR2 FQNEAQ (reference sequence). Stated treatment: approximately 9-day PBMC culture with coronavirus spike peptide pools or control peptides (ViraFEST assay). The gene calls are TRBV7-9 and TRBJ1-1; D unclear. The sequence was obtained from a human donor who received a COVID-19 vaccine. The sample here was CD4+ T cells from blood, cultured in vitro, taken before SARS-CoV-2 vaccination. CDR3 sequence reads: CASSPTASGQWNTEAFF. The CDR3 DNA follows: TGTGCCAGCAGCCCCACTGCGTCTGGCCAGTGGAACACTGAAGCTTTCTTT.